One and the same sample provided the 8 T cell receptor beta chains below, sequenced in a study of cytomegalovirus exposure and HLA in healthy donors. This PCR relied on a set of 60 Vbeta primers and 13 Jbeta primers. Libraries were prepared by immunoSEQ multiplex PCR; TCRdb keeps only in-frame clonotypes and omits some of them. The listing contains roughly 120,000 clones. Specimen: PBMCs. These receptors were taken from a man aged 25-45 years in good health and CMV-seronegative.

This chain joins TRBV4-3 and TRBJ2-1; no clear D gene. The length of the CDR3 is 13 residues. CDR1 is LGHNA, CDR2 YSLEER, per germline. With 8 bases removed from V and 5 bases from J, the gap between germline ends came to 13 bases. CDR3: CASGARSNNEQFF. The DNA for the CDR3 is TGCGCCAGCGGAGCACGATCGAACAATGAGCAGTTCTTC.

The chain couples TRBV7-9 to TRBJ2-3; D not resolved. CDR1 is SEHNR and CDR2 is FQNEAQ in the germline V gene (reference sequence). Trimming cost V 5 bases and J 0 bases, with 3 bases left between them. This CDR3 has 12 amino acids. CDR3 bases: TGTGCCAGCAGCCTCAGCACAGATACGCAGTATTTT. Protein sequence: CASSLSTDTQYF.

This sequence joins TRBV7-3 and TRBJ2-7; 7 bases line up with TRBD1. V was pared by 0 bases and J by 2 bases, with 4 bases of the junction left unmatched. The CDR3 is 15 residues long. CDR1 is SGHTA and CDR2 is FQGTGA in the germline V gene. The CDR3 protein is CASSLTGTETYEQYF. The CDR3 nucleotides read TGTGCCAGCAGCTTAACCGGGACAGAGACCTACGAGCAGTACTTC.

The CDR3 loop is CASSQDPAGGAYEQYF. CDR3 in DNA: TGTGCCAGCAGCCAAGATCCGGCGGGGGGGGCCTACGAGCAGTACTTC. The chain has TRBV4-2 and TRBJ2-5; 9 nucleotides match TRBD2. The J call is uncertain, as TRBJ2-7 better fits the DNA end. CDR1 LGHNA and CDR2 YNFKEQ come from the germline V gene. The CDR3 runs to 16 residues.

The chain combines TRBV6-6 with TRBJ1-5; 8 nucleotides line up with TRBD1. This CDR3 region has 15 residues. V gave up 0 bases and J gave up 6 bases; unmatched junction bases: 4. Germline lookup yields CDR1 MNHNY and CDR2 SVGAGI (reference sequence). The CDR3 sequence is CASSYSAGGGQPQHF. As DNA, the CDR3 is TGTGCCAGCAGTTACTCTGCAGGGGGCGGTCAGCCCCAGCATTTT.

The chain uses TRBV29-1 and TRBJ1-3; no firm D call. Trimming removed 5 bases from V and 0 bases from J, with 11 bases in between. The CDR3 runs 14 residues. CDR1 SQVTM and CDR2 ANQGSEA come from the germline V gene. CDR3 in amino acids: CSVTKLSSGNTIYF. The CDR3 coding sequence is TGCAGCGTTACAAAACTAAGCTCTGGAAACACCATATATTTT.

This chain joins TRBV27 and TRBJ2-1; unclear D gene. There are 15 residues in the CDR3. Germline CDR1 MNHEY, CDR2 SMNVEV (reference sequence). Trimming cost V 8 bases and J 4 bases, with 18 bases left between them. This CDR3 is CASRSRTPRYNEQFF. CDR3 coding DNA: TGTGCCAGCCGATCGCGAACCCCGCGATACAATGAGCAGTTCTTC.

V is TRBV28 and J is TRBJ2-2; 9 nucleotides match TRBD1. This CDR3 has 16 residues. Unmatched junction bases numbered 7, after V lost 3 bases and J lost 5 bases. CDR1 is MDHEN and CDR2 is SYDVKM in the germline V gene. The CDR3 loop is CASSLPGQGKTGELFF. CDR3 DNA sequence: TGTGCCAGCAGTTTGCCAGGACAGGGGAAAACCGGGGAGCTGTTTTTT.